Below, 10 T cell receptor beta chains from the same sample are listed, as sequenced in a study of cytomegalovirus exposure and HLA in healthy donors. The PCR had 60 Vbeta and 13 Jbeta primers. Sequencing was performed with immunoSEQ multiplex PCR; in TCRdb, only in-frame clones are kept and a portion is missing. The sample has approximately 170,000 clones; around four fifths are singletons. The sample comprised PBMCs. The receptors stem from a female donor in good health and CMV-seronegative.

The CDR3 bases are TGTGCCAGTAGTAAGGGGGACAGGGTTAAGAACACTGAAGCTTTCTTT. Translation gives CASSKGDRVKNTEAFF. The chain links TRBV19 to TRBJ1-1; 9 positions agree with TRBD1. The trim removed 4 bases at V and 1 base at J, leaving 7 bases unmatched. Germline V gene sequence: CDR1 LNHDA, CDR2 SQIVND (reference sequence). This CDR3 is built from 16 residues.

The chain carries TRBV28 and TRBJ1-5; D is undetermined. V dropped 4 bases and J dropped 2 bases, with 9 bases sitting between them. The CDR3 length is 14 residues. CDR1 is MDHEN and CDR2 is SYDVKM in the germline V gene. The CDR3, as DNA: TGTGCCAGCAGTTCCCCTGGAGGCAATCAGCCCCAGCATTTT. Amino acids: CASSSPGGNQPQHF.

This chain connects TRBV4-2 to TRBJ2-5; the D gene is possibly TRBD2 (6 bases). The J call may not be correct, given that the DNA end is closer to TRBJ2-7. The CDR3 totals 14 residues. The germline V gene encodes CDR1 LGHNA and CDR2 YNFKEQ. In nucleotides, the CDR3 is TGTGCCAGCAGCCAAACGGGACTGTCCTACGAGCAGTACTTC. This encodes CASSQTGLSYEQYF.

The rearrangement joins TRBV6-1 to TRBJ2-2, with TRBD2 identical over 8 bases. Germline V gives CDR1 MNHNS, CDR2 SASEGT. Trimming at V came to 7 bases and at J to 6 bases, leaving 7 bases not matched to a gene. This CDR3 is 14 amino acids long. DNA for the CDR3: TGTGCCAGCAAAGTGTTCGGGGGGGCCGGGGAGCTGTTTTTT. This encodes CASKVFGGAGELFF.

This clone is a singleton in its sample. This rearrangement joins TRBV9 to TRBJ1-4; TRBD1 aligns across 9 bases. Germline V gene sequence: CDR1 SGDLS, CDR2 YYNGEE. The CDR3 sequence is 15 residues long. The junction had 4 bases not matched to a gene; V was cut back by 2 bases and J by 5 bases. In DNA form, the CDR3 reads TGTGCCAGCAGCGTGGACGGGACAGGGAATGAAAAACTGTTTTTT. Its translation: CASSVDGTGNEKLFF.

As for this clone: Germline is not matched at one junction end, which may reflect a read error. V and J are TRBV28 and TRBJ2-7; possible D gene TRBD2, 7 bases. This CDR3 contains 14 residues. The germline V gene encodes CDR1 MDHEN and CDR2 SYDVKM. CDR3 sequence reads: CASGLGGAAYEQYF. The DNA for the CDR3 is TGTGCCAGCGGTTTAGGGGGGGCGGCCTACGAGCAGTACTTC. Complete variable domain (other parts from reference TRBV28 and TRBJ2-7): DVKVTQSSRYLVKRTGEKVFLECVQDMDHENMFWYRQDPGLGLRLIYFSYDVKMKEKGDIPEGYSVSREKKERFSLILESASTNQTSMYLCASGLGGAAYEQYFGPGTRLTVT.

The sample holds one count of this clone. The chain recombines TRBV5-1 with TRBJ2-7; TRBD2 is a possible D gene (6 bases). The CDR3 has 15 amino acids. Looked up from germline, CDR1 is SGHRS and CDR2 is YFSETQ. V lost 3 bases and J 3 bases, leaving 16 bases between the germline ends. CDR3 sequence reads: CASSWGVTESYEQYF. In DNA, the CDR3 is TGCGCCAGCAGCTGGGGGGTGACAGAGAGCTACGAGCAGTACTTC.

In this sample, this clone turned up a few times. The chain has TRBV30 and TRBJ2-3, with D hard to call. CDR1 GTSNPN and CDR2 SVGIG come from the germline V gene (reference sequence). V was clipped by 3 bases and J by 0 bases, with 7 bases between them. There are 13 residues in the CDR3. CDR3 protein: CAWSFGSTDTQYF. The CDR3 bases are TGTGCCTGGAGCTTCGGGAGCACAGATACGCAGTATTTT. Based on the CDR3 plus reference TRBV30 and TRBJ2-3, the full variable domain is SQTIHQWPATLVQPVGSPLSLECTVEGTSNPNLYWYRQAAGRGLQLLFYSVGIGQISSEVPQNLSASRPQDRQFILSSKKLLLSDSGFYLCAWSFGSTDTQYFGPGTRLTVL.

The V call is TRBV7-2, the J call TRBJ2-3; 13 bases line up with TRBD2. Germline CDR1 and CDR2: SGHTA and FQGNSA. V shed 5 bases, J shed 1 base, and the junction held 3 bases outside the gene matches. The CDR3 has 16 amino acids. CDR3 sequence reads: CASSPGLAGGTDTQYF. CDR3 bases: TGTGCCAGCAGCCCAGGACTAGCGGGGGGCACAGATACGCAGTATTTT.

This clone was found once. V usage is TRBV5-1 and J usage is TRBJ1-3; TRBD1 matches at 7 bases. The germline CDR1 and CDR2 sequences are SGHRS and YFSETQ. After removal of 4 bases from V and 1 base from J, the junction contained 8 bases not matched to a gene. The CDR3 spans 16 residues. Written as DNA, the CDR3 is TGCGCCAGCAGCCCCCGACAGGGCAAGTCTGGAAACACCATATATTTT. The encoded protein is CASSPRQGKSGNTIYF.